This T cell receptor (beta chain) originates from a study of T cells in Graves' hyperthyroidism and ophthalmopathy. Disease lasting under 3 months, a NOSPECS grade of at least 4, and a Clinical Activity Score of at least 3 were features of the ophthalmopathy patients. Clinical symptoms, serum thyroxine and TRAb, thyroid ultrasound and orbital computed tomography were used for the diagnoses. Amplification yielded TCR beta CDR3 regions, with RNA transcripts as the source. HTBI primers drove first-round RT-PCR of the TCR CDR3. TCRdb processed the multiplex PCR reads anew with MiXCR; each CDR3 protein has one entry. Of hundreds of thousands of distinct CDR3 sequences in the sample, around 20% are singletons; the top ten hold about 45%. V lost 4 bases to trimming and J lost 2 bases; unmatched junction nucleotides: 6. Germline lookup yields CDR1 SGHDN and CDR2 FVKESK. This CDR3 has 15 amino acids. This clonotype was counted between two and nine times.

The V call is TRBV14, the J call TRBJ2-7; 9 bases line up with TRBD2. The clonotype originates from a man aged 35 to 55 with Graves' ophthalmopathy. The sequenced sample consisted of blood. CDR3 residues: CASSRASGATYEQYF. In DNA, the CDR3 is TGTGCCAGCAGCCGAGCTAGCGGGGCCACCTACGAGCAGTACTTC.